This T cell receptor beta chain was obtained from a study of CD8+ T cells in alopecia areata. Treatment defined: oral pan-JAK inhibitor, 5-10 mg twice daily. Collection of lesional scalp punch biopsies and peripheral blood was performed in alopecia areata patients. RNA was extracted and reverse transcribed into cDNA as the sequencing template. Data came from immunoSEQ multiplex PCR; TCRdb stores just in-frame clones and leaves some out. The data show 170,000 or so clones, about three fifths seen once. Here the sequenced sample was CD4+ T cells sorted from blood, taken at week 4, from a patient treated with tofacitinib. The clonotype comes from a human donor with alopecia areata.

The CDR3 nucleotides read TGTGCCACCGTCGGCCAACAACATGGCTACACCTTC. Its protein product is CATVGQQHGYTF. This sequence joins TRBV6-5 and TRBJ1-2; D gene uncertain. This CDR3 is built from 12 residues. The V end lost 10 bases, the J end lost 6 bases, and 15 bases lay between the germline ends. Germline loops: CDR1 MNHEY, CDR2 SVGAGI.